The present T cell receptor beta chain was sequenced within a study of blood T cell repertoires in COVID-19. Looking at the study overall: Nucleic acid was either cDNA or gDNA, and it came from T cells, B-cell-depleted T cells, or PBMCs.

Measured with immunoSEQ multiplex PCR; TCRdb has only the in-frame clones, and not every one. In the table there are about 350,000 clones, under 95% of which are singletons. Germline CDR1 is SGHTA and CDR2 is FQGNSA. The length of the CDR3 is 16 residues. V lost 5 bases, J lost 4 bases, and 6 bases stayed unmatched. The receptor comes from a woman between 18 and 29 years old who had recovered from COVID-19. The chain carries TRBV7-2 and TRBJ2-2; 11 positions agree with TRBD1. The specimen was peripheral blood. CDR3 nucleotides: TGTGCCAGCAGCACGCCCGGGACAGGGGGCACCGGGGAGCTGTTTTTT. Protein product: CASSTPGTGGTGELFF.